The 29 T cell receptor beta chains below were found in one sample sequenced in a study of blood T cells in healthy people across ages. The second PCR ran about 6 to 12 cycles with a sample-barcoded 5' primer and J-beta primers. TCRdb passed the 5' RACE reads through MiXCR, listing each CDR3 protein once. Among 850,000 to 1,000,000 distinct CDR3 sequences, around 48% were seen once, and the ten largest hold about an eighth. The sequenced material came from blood. The receptors stem from a man between 25 and 39 years old in good health.

The chain links TRBV7-2 to TRBJ2-1; 8 bases are a match to TRBD2. The CDR3 runs 15 residues. The trim removed 5 bases at V and 2 bases at J, leaving 5 bases unmatched. The germline V gene encodes CDR1 SGHTA and CDR2 FQGNSA. The CDR3 loop is CASSLTSATYNEQFF. The CDR3, as DNA: TGTGCCAGCAGCCTGACTAGCGCCACCTACAATGAGCAGTTCTTC.

The J gene is TRBJ2-1, the V gene TRBV12-3 or TRBV12-4; the D gene is possibly TRBD1 (5 bases). Deletions cut 3 bases from V and 11 bases from J, with 11 bases between. The CDR3 has 12 amino acids. CDR3 amino acids: CASSLVGDKQFF. In DNA, the CDR3 is TGTGCCAGCAGTTTGGTAGGGGATAAGCAGTTCTTC.

J is TRBJ1-2 and V is TRBV6-2 or TRBV6-3; no firm D call. CDR1 and CDR2 (germline): MNHEY, SVGEGT. With 2 bases removed from V and 3 bases from J, the gap between germline ends came to 7 bases. CDR3 length: 13 amino acids. The CDR3 DNA follows: TGTGCCAGCAGTTACACCGAAGACTATGGCTACACCTTC. It translates to CASSYTEDYGYTF.

J is TRBJ2-1 and V is TRBV4-2; 9 positions match TRBD1. The CDR3 totals 15 residues. Germline CDR1 and CDR2: LGHNA and YNFKEQ. V was pared by 6 bases and J by 5 bases, with 8 bases of the junction left unmatched. In nucleotides, the CDR3 is TGTGCCAGCAGAAAAACGGGACAGGGCGACAATGAGCAGTTCTTC. This sequence encodes CASRKTGQGDNEQFF.

The rearrangement links TRBV20-1 to TRBJ2-1; perhaps TRBD2 as D (5 bases). V gave up 7 bases and J gave up 0 bases, with 16 bases separating them. Per the germline V gene, CDR1 is DFQATT and CDR2 is SNEGSKA (reference sequence). The CDR3 has 15 amino acids. This CDR3 is CSELFPGSSYNEQFF. CDR3 bases: TGCAGTGAGTTGTTCCCGGGAAGCTCCTACAATGAGCAGTTCTTC.

V and J are TRBV20-1 and TRBJ2-1; either TRBD1 or TRBD2 may supply D (6 bases each). The germline V gene has CDR1 DFQATT and CDR2 SNEGSKA (reference sequence). V gave up 3 bases and J gave up 3 bases, with 18 bases separating them. The CDR3 extends over 16 amino acids. The CDR3 reads CSASEGGVSFYNEQFF. CDR3 in DNA: TGCAGTGCTAGTGAGGGGGGAGTAAGTTTCTACAATGAGCAGTTCTTC.

The chain carries TRBV27 and TRBJ2-7; D ambiguous. The CDR3 is 15 residues long. Germline-derived CDR1 and CDR2 are MNHEY and SMNVEV (reference sequence). V lost 0 bases and J 2 bases, leaving 11 bases between the germline ends. CDR3 DNA: TGTGCCAGCAGTTTATCGACGCCCGGTCCCTACGAGCAGTACTTC. Translation gives CASSLSTPGPYEQYF.

The chain uses TRBV9 and TRBJ2-3; tentative D call: TRBD2 (5 bases). V was cut by 2 bases and J by 2 bases, with 12 bases left in between. Germline-derived CDR1 and CDR2 are SGDLS and YYNGEE. The CDR3 runs 15 residues. CDR3 loop: CASSVRGQITDTQYF. As DNA, the CDR3 is TGTGCCAGCAGCGTCCGGGGTCAAATCACAGATACGCAGTATTTT.

This chain links TRBV5-6 with TRBJ2-7; D is undetermined. Germline V gives CDR1 SGHDT, CDR2 YYEEEE. This CDR3 contains 15 residues. The V and J ends lost 1 base and 2 bases respectively, with 13 bases between them. The DNA for the CDR3 is TGTGCCAGCAGCTTGAGGACGGCCGGCGCCTACGAGCAGTACTTC. This encodes CASSLRTAGAYEQYF.

In this sample, this clonotype turned up a few times. The chain combines TRBV5-1 with TRBJ2-1, with TRBD1 identical over 7 bases. Germline V gene lookup returns CDR1 SGHRS and CDR2 YFSETQ. With V trimmed by 3 bases and J by 3 bases, 6 bases remained unmatched. This CDR3 has 15 residues. As DNA, the CDR3 is TGCGCCAGCAGCTCGGGACAGACAAGCTACAATGAGCAGTTCTTC. This gives the protein CASSSGQTSYNEQFF.

This clonotype occurred a few times. The chain recombines TRBV4-3 with TRBJ2-5; D assignment may be TRBD1 or TRBD2 (6 bases each). The DNA end favors TRBJ2-7, so the J call may be wrong. The CDR3 sequence is 17 residues long. Germline V CDR1 and CDR2: LGHNA, YSLEER. The CDR3 here is CASSQEVLAQGNHEQYF. CDR3 nucleotides: TGCGCCAGCAGCCAAGAAGTCCTAGCGCAGGGGAACCACGAGCAGTACTTC.

This clonotype has ten or more counts. This sequence joins TRBV29-1 and TRBJ2-7; 8 bases are shared with TRBD1. From germline, CDR1 is SQVTM and CDR2 ANQGSEA. The CDR3 runs 15 residues. With V trimmed by 1 base and J by 5 bases, 10 bases remained unmatched. Written as DNA, the CDR3 is TGCAGCGTTGAAGGTTCAGGGACAGGAAGGAACGAGCAGTACTTC. Protein product: CSVEGSGTGRNEQYF.

This chain joins TRBV6-2 or TRBV6-3 and TRBJ1-2, with D tentatively TRBD1 (5 bases). The V and J ends lost 0 bases and 7 bases respectively, with 12 bases between them. The CDR3 spans 14 residues. Germline V gene data show CDR1 as MNHEY and CDR2 as SVGEGT. CDR3 protein: CASSYSLPGSGYTF. In DNA, the CDR3 is TGTGCCAGCAGTTACTCGTTGCCAGGGAGTGGCTACACCTTC.

The chain carries TRBV27 and TRBJ1-2, with D hard to call. The CDR3 length is 13 residues. The ends were cut back, 3 bases at V and 4 bases at J, with 9 bases in the middle. Per the germline V gene, CDR1 is MNHEY and CDR2 is SMNVEV (reference sequence). The CDR3 sequence: CASSLKQFYGYTF. The CDR3 bases are TGTGCCAGCAGTTTGAAACAGTTCTATGGCTACACCTTC.

The sample holds a few counts of this clonotype. A much larger clonotype is one base distant, so this may be a read error. The V gene is TRBV27, the J gene TRBJ2-7; TRBD2 matches at 11 bases. Trimming took 10 bases from V and 7 from J; bases not matched to a gene: 15. The CDR3 loop spans 15 amino acids. CDR1 is MNHEY and CDR2 is SMNVEV in the germline V gene (reference sequence). The CDR3 region is CAISPLAGGHNEQYF. CDR3 DNA: TGTGCCATCTCCCCCCTAGCGGGGGGCCACAATGAGCAGTACTTC.

The chain uses TRBV7-2 and TRBJ2-7; 9 positions match TRBD2. The CDR3 covers 15 residues. Trimming removed 5 bases from V and 0 bases from J; junction bases left unmatched: 5. Germline V gene lookup returns CDR1 SGHTA and CDR2 FQGNSA. CDR3 amino acids: CASSASGGHSYEQYF. CDR3 sequence (DNA): TGTGCCAGCAGCGCAAGCGGGGGGCACTCCTACGAGCAGTACTTC.

This clonotype was detected ten times or more. The rearrangement uses TRBV20-1 and TRBJ1-2; TRBD1 aligns across 11 bases. Germline V gene lookup returns CDR1 DFQATT and CDR2 SNEGSKA (reference sequence). The CDR3 extends over 12 amino acids. The trim removed 5 bases at V and 7 bases at J, leaving 3 bases unmatched. Here the CDR3 reads CSAGQGASGYTF. The CDR3 coding sequence is TGCAGTGCTGGACAGGGGGCGAGTGGCTACACCTTC.

The J gene is TRBJ2-5, the V gene TRBV20-1; D ambiguous. The V gene lost 1 base and the J gene lost 5 bases, with 14 bases spanning the gap. CDR1 DFQATT and CDR2 SNEGSKA come from the germline V gene (reference sequence). This CDR3 spans 14 amino acids. The CDR3 here is CSARVNPSRETQYF. As DNA, the CDR3 is TGCAGTGCTAGAGTGAACCCCTCGCGGGAGACCCAGTACTTC.

The gene calls are TRBV4-1 and TRBJ2-7; tentatively, D is TRBD1 or TRBD2 (5 bases each). The CDR3 extends over 15 amino acids. V lost 1 base and J 3 bases, leaving 13 bases between the germline ends. Germline CDR1 MGHRA, CDR2 YSYEKL. This chain's CDR3 is CASSQGDGWGYEQYF. The CDR3 bases are TGCGCCAGCAGCCAAGGGGACGGATGGGGCTACGAGCAGTACTTC.

CDR3: CSARDAGQSYEQYF. DNA of the CDR3: TGCAGTGCTAGAGATGCAGGGCAGAGCTACGAGCAGTACTTC. The chain joins TRBV20-1 to TRBJ2-7, with a weak D call TRBD1 (5 bases). V was pared by 0 bases and J by 3 bases, with 12 bases between. This CDR3 region has 14 residues. CDR1 is DFQATT and CDR2 is SNEGSKA in the germline V gene (reference sequence).

This clonotype was seen once. The chain carries TRBV6-5 and TRBJ2-1, with 12 bases fitting TRBD2. CDR1 MNHEY and CDR2 SVGAGI come from the germline V gene. The length of the CDR3 is 17 residues. V was pared by 4 bases and J by 4 bases, with 8 bases of the junction left unmatched. The CDR3, as DNA: TGTGCCAGCAGTTTTCTAGCGGGGGGGCCCGCTTACAATGAGCAGTTCTTC. Its translation is CASSFLAGGPAYNEQFF.

The chain recombines TRBV5-1 with TRBJ2-7, with D maybe TRBD2 (6 bases). The CDR3 has 16 residues. CDR1 SGHRS and CDR2 YFSETQ come from the germline V gene. Trimming pared 0 bases from V and 0 bases from J, leaving 13 bases between. The chain's CDR3 is CASSLGAGGFSYEQYF. The CDR3 coding sequence is TGCGCCAGCAGCTTGGGAGCCGGGGGTTTCTCCTACGAGCAGTACTTC.

This clonotype was counted between two and nine times. The chain has TRBV5-1 and TRBJ2-7, with D possibly matching TRBD1 (6 bases). The DNA end is a closer match to TRBJ2-5, so the J assignment may be wrong. The germline V gene encodes CDR1 SGHRS and CDR2 YFSETQ. The CDR3 has 15 residues. Written as DNA, the CDR3 is TGCGCCAGCAGCTTGGTGGAGGACAGACAAGAGACCCAGTACTTC. Translated, it gives CASSLVEDRQETQYF.

In this sample, this clonotype turned up a few times. J is TRBJ2-5 and V is TRBV2; possibly TRBD1 for D (5 bases). CDR3 length: 15 amino acids. Trimming stripped 4 bases from V and 11 bases from J, with 23 bases between. Germline values: CDR1 SNHLY, CDR2 FYNNEI. CDR3 residues: CASSVKGVGYNEQYF. The CDR3 region has the DNA TGTGCCAGCAGTGTTAAAGGGGTTGGTTACAATGAGCAGTACTTC.

V usage is TRBV7-3 and J usage is TRBJ2-3; D could derive from TRBD1 or TRBD2 (5 bases each). The CDR3 spans 12 residues. V was pared by 3 bases and J by 11 bases, with 12 bases between. Germline CDR1 is SGHTA and CDR2 is FQGTGA. The CDR3 sequence: CASSFRDGGQYF. In DNA form, the CDR3 reads TGTGCCAGCAGCTTCCGGGACGGTGGGCAGTATTTT.

This clonotype was observed a few times. The CDR3 sequence: CASLLAGGMETQYF. The DNA for the CDR3 is TGTGCCAGCCTCCTAGCGGGGGGGATGGAGACCCAGTACTTC. V usage is TRBV25-1 and J usage is TRBJ2-5, with 12 bases that match TRBD2. After removal of 8 bases from V and 5 bases from J, the junction contained 6 bases not matched to a gene. This CDR3 region has 14 residues. In germline, CDR1 is MGHDK, CDR2 SYGVNS.

There are a few counts of this clonotype. V usage is TRBV28 and J usage is TRBJ1-2, with TRBD1 matching over 11 bases. Looked up from germline, CDR1 is MDHEN and CDR2 is SYDVKM. The CDR3 totals 15 residues. V dropped 5 bases and J dropped 4; count of bases not matched to a gene: 6. The CDR3 region has the DNA TGTGCCAGCAGTAGTCCCGGGACAGGGGGCTATGGCTACACCTTC. This sequence encodes CASSSPGTGGYGYTF.

This clonotype was recorded a few times. The chain is built from TRBV4-3 and TRBJ2-1; D is perhaps TRBD2 (5 bases). The V end was cut by 3 bases, the J end by 6 bases, with 6 bases between. Germline CDR1 LGHNA, CDR2 YSLEER. The CDR3 loop spans 12 amino acids. The CDR3 DNA reads TGCGCCAGCAGCCAGGAGGTCAATGAGCAGTTCTTC. This sequence encodes CASSQEVNEQFF.

There are a few counts of this clonotype. The rearrangement joins TRBV20-1 to TRBJ2-1, with D unclear. Germline CDR1 is DFQATT and CDR2 is SNEGSKA (reference sequence). The CDR3 runs 15 residues. Between the trimmed V and J ends, which lost 7 bases and 0 bases, there was a span of 16 bases. In DNA form, the CDR3 reads TGCAGTGGCCTTGATCCATCGAGCTCCTACAATGAGCAGTTCTTC. Its translation is CSGLDPSSSYNEQFF.